This TCR beta chain emerged from a study of CD8 T cells in Susac syndrome. Whole-study results and caveats: The CD4+ T cell repertoires of Susac syndrome were found to show no clonal expansion.

Germline CDR1 and CDR2: MGHRA and YSYEKL. This CDR3 is built from 15 residues. V dropped 3 bases and J dropped 1; count of bases not matched to a gene: 4. Random hexamers were used to reverse transcribe roughly 0.45 to 1 ug of RNA. Amplification of TCR beta CDR3 used immunoSEQ multiplex PCR across 54 Vbeta and 13 Jbeta. TCRdb ran MiXCR on the immunoSEQ multiplex PCR reads and lists one entry per CDR3 protein. Counted here are 74,000 or so distinct CDR3 sequences, about 92% occurring once; the ten biggest clones make up around 0.48%. CD8+ and CD4+ blood T cells underwent TCR beta sequencing. Recently defined diagnostic criteria for definite or probable disease were fulfilled by Susac syndrome patients. Worth noting for this clonotype: Its antigen is still unknown.

The J gene is TRBJ2-3, the V gene TRBV4-1; the match to TRBD1 covers 7 bases. This receptor was taken from a human donor with Susac syndrome. Sample: CD4+ T cells from PBMCs. The CDR3: CASSQPGGRTDTQYF. The CDR3 region has the DNA TGCGCCAGCAGCCAGCCAGGGGGACGCACAGATACGCAGTATTTT.